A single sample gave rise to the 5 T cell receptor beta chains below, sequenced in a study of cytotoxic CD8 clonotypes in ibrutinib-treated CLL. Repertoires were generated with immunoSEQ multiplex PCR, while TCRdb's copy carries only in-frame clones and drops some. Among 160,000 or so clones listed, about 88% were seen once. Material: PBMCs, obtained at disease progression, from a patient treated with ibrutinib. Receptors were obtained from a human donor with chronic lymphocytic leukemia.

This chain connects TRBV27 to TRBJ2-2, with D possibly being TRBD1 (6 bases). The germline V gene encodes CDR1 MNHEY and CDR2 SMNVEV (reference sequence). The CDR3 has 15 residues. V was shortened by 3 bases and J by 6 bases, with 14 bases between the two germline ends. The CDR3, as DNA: TGTGCCAGCAGTTTCCAGGGGAGAAGGGCCGGGGAGCTGTTTTTT. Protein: CASSFQGRRAGELFF.

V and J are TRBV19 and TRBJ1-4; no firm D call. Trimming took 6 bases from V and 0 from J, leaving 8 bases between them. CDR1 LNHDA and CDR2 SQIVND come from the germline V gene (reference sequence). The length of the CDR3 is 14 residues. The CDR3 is CASRKPATNEKLFF. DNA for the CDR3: TGTGCCAGTAGAAAACCAGCAACTAATGAAAAACTGTTTTTT.

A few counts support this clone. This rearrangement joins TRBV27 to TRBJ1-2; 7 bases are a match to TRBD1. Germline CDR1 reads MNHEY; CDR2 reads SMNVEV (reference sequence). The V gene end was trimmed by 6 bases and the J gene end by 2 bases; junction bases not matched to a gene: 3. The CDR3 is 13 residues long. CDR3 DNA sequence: TGTGCCAGCAGGCTGGACAGGAACTATGGCTACACCTTC. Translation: CASRLDRNYGYTF.

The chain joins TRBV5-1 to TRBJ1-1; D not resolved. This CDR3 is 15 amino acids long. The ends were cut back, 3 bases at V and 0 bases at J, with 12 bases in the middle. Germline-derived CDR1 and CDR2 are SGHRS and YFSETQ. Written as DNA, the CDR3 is TGCGCCAGCAGCTCGAAAACAACAGTGAACACTGAAGCTTTCTTT. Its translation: CASSSKTTVNTEAFF.

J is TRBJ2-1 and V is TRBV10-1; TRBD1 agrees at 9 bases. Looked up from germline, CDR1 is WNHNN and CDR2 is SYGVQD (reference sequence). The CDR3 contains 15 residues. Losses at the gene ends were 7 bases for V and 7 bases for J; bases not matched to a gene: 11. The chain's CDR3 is CASNSPGQGRNEQFF. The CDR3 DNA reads TGCGCCAGCAATTCCCCGGGACAGGGAAGAAATGAGCAGTTCTTC.